The 8 T cell receptor beta chains below were found in one sample sequenced in a study of shared clonotypes between healthy human individuals. Using immunoSEQ multiplex PCR, the repertoire was profiled, and TCRdb retains in-frame clones only, with some absent. The sample comprises some 530,000 clones, roughly 80% of which are singletons, and 12% rests with the top ten. Sequenced sample: PBMCs. These receptors all stem from a woman in her thirties or forties in good health. Some clones in this sample may be carry-over from other donors' samples.

This rearrangement joins TRBV10-3 to TRBJ2-7; either TRBD1 or TRBD2 may supply D (5 bases each). CDR1 is ENHRY, CDR2 SYGVKD, per germline. This CDR3 comprises 14 residues. V was shortened by 4 bases and J by 5 bases, with 15 bases between the two germline ends. Here the CDR3 reads CAISAGTGLNEQYF. CDR3 sequence (DNA): TGTGCCATCAGTGCCGGGACGGGTCTCAACGAGCAGTACTTC.

The gene calls are TRBV5-6 and TRBJ2-6; tentatively, D is TRBD2 (6 bases). V shed 5 bases and J shed 1 base, with 19 bases lying between them. Germline-derived CDR1 and CDR2 are SGHDT and YYEEEE. The CDR3 covers 18 residues. This CDR3 is CASSFSGGVLSGANVLTF. CDR3 DNA sequence: TGTGCCAGCAGTTTCTCGGGCGGGGTATTATCTGGGGCCAACGTCCTGACTTTC.

With regard to this clone: The same CDR3 can be traced to other DNA sequences in this sample. The chain combines TRBV18 with TRBJ2-7; 7 bases map to TRBD2. The J segment lost 0 bases and the V segment lost 3 bases, leaving 5 bases of the junction unmatched. Germline V gene data show CDR1 as KGHSH and CDR2 as LQKENI. CDR3 size: 15 residues. Here the CDR3 reads CASSPPSGRSYEQYF. The CDR3 coding sequence is TGTGCCAGCTCACCGCCTAGCGGCCGCTCCTACGAGCAGTACTTC.

The J gene is TRBJ1-4, the V gene TRBV27; D remains unclear. The CDR3 consists of 17 residues. Trimming cost V 5 bases and J 8 bases, with 24 bases left between them. CDR1 MNHEY and CDR2 SMNVEV come from the germline V gene (reference sequence). The CDR3 reads CASSRLSPGPRVEKLFF. The DNA of the CDR3 is TGTGCCAGCAGTCGGCTCTCACCGGGCCCCCGCGTCGAAAAACTGTTTTTT.

This CDR3 reads CASSGTAREGYTF. DNA for the CDR3: TGTGCCAGTAGTGGGACTGCAAGGGAAGGCTACACCTTC. The chain links TRBV19 to TRBJ1-2; maybe TRBD1 (5 bases). The CDR3 has 13 residues. CDR1 LNHDA and CDR2 SQIVND come from the germline V gene (reference sequence). V shed 5 bases and J shed 8 bases, with 15 bases lying between them.

This rearrangement joins TRBV19 to TRBJ2-3; D uncertain. Germline CDR1 reads LNHDA; CDR2 reads SQIVND (reference sequence). V dropped 2 bases and J dropped 5 bases, with 2 bases sitting between them. There are 11 residues in the CDR3. CDR3 DNA sequence: TGTGCCAGTAGTATAAGAGATACGCAGTATTTT. It codes for CASSIRDTQYF. Complete variable domain (other parts from reference TRBV19 and TRBJ2-3): DGGITQSPKYLFRKEGQNVTLSCEQNLNHDAMYWYRQDPGQGLRLIYYSQIVNDFQKGDIAEGYSVSREKKESFPLTVTSAQKNPTAFYLCASSIRDTQYFGPGTRLTVL.

About this clone itself: One base separates it from a far larger clone, so it is likely a read error. In the same sample, other DNA sequences code for this CDR3. CDR3 in amino acids: CASSFGAAYSGANVLTF. The CDR3 DNA sequence: TGTGCCAGCAGTTTCGGGGCAGCCTACTCTGGTGCCAACGTCCTGACTTTC. The chain links TRBV28 to TRBJ2-6; TRBD1 or TRBD2 may be the D gene (5 bases each). The CDR3 spans 17 residues. CDR1 MDHEN and CDR2 SYDVKM come from the germline V gene. Drawing the rest from reference TRBV28 and TRBJ2-6, the complete variable domain is DVKVTQSSRYLVKRTGEKVFLECVQDMDHENMFWYRQDPGLGLRLIYFSYDVKMKEKGDIPEGYSVSREKKERFSLILESASTNQTSMYLCASSFGAAYSGANVLTFGAGSRLTVL.

J is TRBJ2-1 and V is TRBV15, with D possibly TRBD1 on 5 matching bases. Deletions cut 5 bases from V and 9 bases from J, with 17 bases between. Germline lookup yields CDR1 LNHNV and CDR2 YYDKDF (reference sequence). This CDR3 region has 14 residues. CDR3: CATSAQFGATEQFF. The CDR3 DNA follows: TGTGCCACCAGCGCTCAGTTTGGGGCCACTGAGCAGTTCTTC. Full variable domain (outside the CDR3, taken from reference TRBV15 and TRBJ2-1): DAMVIQNPRYQVTQFGKPVTLSCSQTLNHNVMYWYQQKSSQAPKLLFHYYDKDFNNEADTPDNFQSRRPNTSFCFLDIRSPGLGDTAMYLCATSAQFGATEQFFGPGTRLTVL.